Below, one T cell receptor beta chain is given with its context. As handled by the study authors: Reference gene primer amplification gave nucleated cell count estimates. Clones were read by immunoSEQ multiplex PCR, and TCRdb kept only the in-frame ones, dropping some. V, J and clone size are those of that table, while D and trimming were read from the DNA. Among under 200,000 clones listed, about 86% were seen once. V gave up 5 bases and J gave up 0 bases; unmatched junction bases: 5. The CDR3 loop spans 15 amino acids. Germline loops: CDR1 SGHTA, CDR2 FQGTGA. This sample was taken from a study of blood T cell repertoires in COVID-19. In the study overall: The cDNA or gDNA used as material had been derived from T cells, B-cell-depleted T cells, or PBMCs.

The chain links TRBV7-3 to TRBJ2-7; the match to TRBD1 covers 9 bases. The source material was peripheral blood. This TCR derives from a man aged 50-59 years with active or convalescent COVID-19. The chain's CDR3 is CASSPGTGNSYEQYF. The CDR3 coding sequence is TGTGCCAGCAGCCCCGGGACAGGGAACTCCTACGAGCAGTACTTC.